This TCR beta chain was observed in a study of cytomegalovirus exposure and HLA in healthy donors. Study-wide findings and caveats: Cytomegalovirus-associated status was assigned to 164 TCR beta chains. A subsequent analysis found that TCR clusters from the first cohort also tended to co-occur in the roughly 120 validation repertoires, with approximately 95% of cluster scores above 0.

Here immunoSEQ multiplex PCR was the method, and the copy in TCRdb shows in-frame clones only, minus some. The sample gives about 130,000 clones, about 80% of which show up once; 25% to 30% is in the top ten. These donors were members of the roughly 110-subject validation cohort, a group separate from the approximately 670-subject first cohort. Comments on this clone: Its antigen is not identified.

Trimming stripped 4 bases from V and 0 bases from J, with 22 bases between. The CDR3 runs 18 residues. CDR1 is SGHRS and CDR2 is YFSETQ in the germline V gene. The sample comprised PBMCs. The rearrangement links TRBV5-1 to TRBJ1-1, with D perhaps TRBD1 (6 bases). This receptor was obtained from a man aged 25 to 40 in good health and CMV-seropositive. In nucleotides, the CDR3 is TGCGCCAGCAGCCCGGGGATACAGGGCGGCGGAATGAACACTGAAGCTTTCTTT. This encodes CASSPGIQGGGMNTEAFF. Drawing the rest from reference TRBV5-1 and TRBJ1-1, the complete variable domain is KAGVTQTPRYLIKTRGQQVTLSCSPISGHRSVSWYQQTPGQGLQFLFEYFSETQRNKGNFPGRFSGRQFSNSRSEMNVSTLELGDSALYLCASSPGIQGGGMNTEAFFGQGTRLTVV.